Listed below are T cell receptor beta chains from one sample, sequenced in a study of Ad26.COV2.S vaccination and SARS-CoV-2 variants. Profiled with immunoSEQ multiplex PCR; TCRdb holds only in-frame clones, not every one. The sample holds roughly 350,000 clones, about 89% seen once. Material: peripheral blood, obtained in a trial of Ad26.COV2.S vaccine versus placebo. The source of these receptors is a person between 18 and 65 years old who received the Ad26.COV2.S COVID-19 vaccine or a placebo. Each CDR3 is given with its conserved first and last residue. D genes are given only for firm matches. Clone size appears in some rows only: once, few, many, or a class for an expanded clone.

j_call | d_call | v_call | clone_size | cdr3_aa | cdr3_nt
TRBJ2-3 | TRBD1 | TRBV5-6 | - | CASSLSLSSGTGADTQYF | TGTGCCAGCAGCTTGTCCCTTTCTTCCGGGACAGGGGCAGATACGCAGTATTTT
TRBJ2-2 | - | TRBV19 | - | CASTERLTGELFF | TGTGCCAGTACGGAGAGGCTCACCGGGGAGCTGTTTTTT
TRBJ2-1 | - | TRBV28 | - | CASSVLKPPNEQFF | TGTGCCAGCAGTGTATTAAAGCCTCCCAATGAGCAGTTCTTC
TRBJ2-7 | - | TRBV5-1 | - | CASSLEGREQYF | TGCGCCAGCAGCTTGGAGGGTCGGGAGCAGTACTTC
TRBJ2-7 | TRBD1 | TRBV7-9 | - | CASSLKTGDSYEQYF | TGTGCCAGCAGCTTAAAAACAGGGGATTCCTACGAGCAGTACTTC
TRBJ1-2 | TRBD1 | TRBV7-8 | - | CASTSGTGVPPSGYTF | TGTGCCAGCACCTCCGGGACAGGGGTTCCCCCAAGTGGCTACACCTTC
TRBJ1-1 | - | TRBV2 | - | CASTHSWLVNTEAFF | TGTGCCAGCACCCACTCGTGGCTCGTGAACACTGAAGCTTTCTTT
TRBJ2-7 | - | TRBV30 | - | CAWSTDSYEQYF | TGTGCCTGGAGTACCGACAGCTACGAGCAGTACTTC
TRBJ2-5 | - | TRBV5-4 | - | CASSLGGAGQETQYF | TGTGCCAGCAGCTTGGGTGGGGCAGGCCAAGAGACCCAGTACTTC
TRBJ2-2 | TRBD2 | TRBV4-1 | - | CASSQVPGTSGNTGELFF | TGCGCCAGCAGCCAAGTCCCTGGGACTAGCGGGAACACCGGGGAGCTGTTTTTT
TRBJ2-7 | TRBD2 | TRBV5-1 | - | CASSLALSSSGSSYEQYF | TGCGCCAGCAGCTTGGCCTTATCCTCTAGCGGGAGCAGCTACGAGCAGTACTTC
TRBJ2-7 | - | TRBV5-4 | - | CASSQYGLLYEQYF | TGTGCCAGCAGCCAATACGGACTCCTCTACGAGCAGTACTTC
TRBJ1-1 | - | TRBV19 | - | CASSTSPGNTEAFF | TGTGCCAGTAGTACCTCCCCCGGGAACACTGAAGCTTTCTTT
TRBJ2-7 | - | TRBV19 | - | CATDSGRGESGEQYF | TGTGCCACCGACTCAGGGCGTGGGGAGTCCGGCGAGCAGTACTTC
TRBJ2-3 | - | TRBV10-1 | few | CASSDRGGITDTQYF | TGCGCCAGCAGTGATCGCGGCGGGATCACAGATACGCAGTATTTT
TRBJ1-1 | TRBD1 | TRBV7-9 | - | CASSLALGTVGPEAFF | TGTGCCAGCAGCTTAGCGCTGGGGACAGTTGGGCCTGAAGCTTTCTTT
TRBJ1-1 | - | TRBV7-9 | - | CASSLLTTEAFF | TGTGCCAGCAGCTTACTTACTACTGAAGCTTTCTTT
TRBJ2-1 | - | TRBV5-4 | once | CASSLQGNEQFF | TGTGCCAGCAGCTTGCAAGGGAATGAGCAGTTCTTC
TRBJ2-2 | TRBD1 | TRBV6-5 | - | CASSHKTGTGELFF | TGTGCCAGCTCCCATAAGACAGGGACCGGGGAGCTGTTTTTT
TRBJ2-6 | - | TRBV7-9 | - | CASSSPREGRNSGANVLTF | TGTGCCAGCAGCTCCCCAAGGGAAGGAAGGAACTCTGGGGCCAACGTCCTGACTTTC
TRBJ1-4 | - | TRBV7-2 | - | CASSLEGDGNEKLFF | TGTGCCAGCAGCTTAGAAGGGGACGGCAATGAAAAACTGTTTTTT
TRBJ1-2 | - | TRBV25-1 | - | CASSETDYGYTF | TGTGCCAGCAGTGAGACAGACTATGGCTACACCTTC
TRBJ1-4 | TRBD1 | TRBV19 | - | CASSLDRIANEKLFF | TGTGCCAGTAGTTTGGACAGGATTGCTAATGAAAAACTGTTTTTT
TRBJ1-5 | TRBD1 | TRBV2 | - | CASRGQGYSNQPQHF | TGTGCCAGCAGGGGACAGGGGTACAGCAATCAGCCCCAGCATTTT
TRBJ2-2 | - | TRBV7-9 | - | CAPEGQPGELFF | TGTGCCCCGGAGGGACAGCCCGGGGAGCTGTTTTTT
TRBJ2-7 | - | TRBV19 | - | CASTPGGRGDSYEQYF | TGTGCCAGTACCCCCGGAGGGAGGGGGGACTCCTACGAGCAGTACTTC
TRBJ2-2 | TRBD2 | TRBV24-1 | - | CATSPGGGTGELFF | TGTGCCACCAGTCCGGGGGGTGGCACCGGGGAGCTGTTTTTT